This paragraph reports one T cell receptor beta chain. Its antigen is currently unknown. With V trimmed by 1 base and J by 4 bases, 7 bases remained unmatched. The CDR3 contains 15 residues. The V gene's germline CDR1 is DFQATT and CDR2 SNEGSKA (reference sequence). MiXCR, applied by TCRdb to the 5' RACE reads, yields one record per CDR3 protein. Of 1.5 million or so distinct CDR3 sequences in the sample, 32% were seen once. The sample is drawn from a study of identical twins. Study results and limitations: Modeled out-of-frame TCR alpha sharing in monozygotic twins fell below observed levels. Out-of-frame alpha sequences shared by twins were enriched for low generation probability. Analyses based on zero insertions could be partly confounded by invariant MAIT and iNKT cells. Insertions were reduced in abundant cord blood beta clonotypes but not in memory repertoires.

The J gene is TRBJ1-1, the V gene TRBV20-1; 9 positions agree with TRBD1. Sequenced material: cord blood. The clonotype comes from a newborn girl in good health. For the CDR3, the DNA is TGCAGTGCTAGAGTGGGAAGACAGGGGGGCACTGAAGCTTTCTTT. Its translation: CSARVGRQGGTEAFF.